This TCR beta chain emerged from a study of radiation and T cells in renal cell carcinoma. The wider study: Nephrectomy followed 15 Gy stereotactic body radiation by 4 weeks. Study-level points and caveats: In blood, top tumor clones expanded by 2 weeks, shrinking by 4.

The data were produced by immunoSEQ multiplex PCR, yet TCRdb's version contains in-frame clones alone and is incomplete. The profile shows more than 150,000 clones, around 90% of them singletons. The CDR3 contains 15 residues. The V gene's germline CDR1 is ENHRY and CDR2 SYGVKD. The V gene lost 3 bases and the J gene lost 4 bases, with 15 bases spanning the gap. Turning to this clone: What it binds is not known.

Time point: blood 2 weeks post-SBRT. Specified treatment: 15 Gy SBRT to primary tumor, nephrectomy 4 weeks later. The tumor was a clear cell renal cell carcinoma. The chain is built from TRBV10-3 and TRBJ1-1; D perhaps matches TRBD1 (5 bases). The receptor was derived from a woman aged 50 to 60 with renal cell carcinoma. Specimen: blood, collected from a patient whose treatment included radiotherapy and nephrectomy. The CDR3 protein is CAISESWGGGTEAFF. In DNA form, the CDR3 reads TGTGCCATCAGTGAATCGTGGGGGGGAGGCACTGAAGCTTTCTTT.